Listed here are 30 T cell receptor beta chains from one sample, sequenced in a study of CD4 T cells in relation to SARS-CoV-2 and coronaviruses. The data were produced by immunoSEQ multiplex PCR, yet TCRdb's version contains in-frame clones alone and is incomplete. The table includes some 21,000 clones, around 72% detected once. The antigens these receptors bind are not known. Before the COVID-19 pandemic, during about 2010-2019, CD4+ T cells were taken from unexposed donors. Isolation of CD4+ T cells took place after around eleven days in culture. Sequenced sample: CD4+ T cells from PBMCs, cultured in vitro. The receptor set was obtained from a human donor in good health.

This clone occurred a few times. The CDR3 region is CATSVTGETQYF. DNA of the CDR3: TGTGCCACCAGTGTCACAGGGGAGACCCAGTACTTC. The chain couples TRBV24-1 to TRBJ2-5, with D perhaps TRBD1 (6 bases). CDR3 size: 12 residues. CDR1 KGHDR and CDR2 SFDVKD come from the germline V gene. Trimming left V 5 bases short and J 5 bases short, with 8 bases between.

This clone has a handful of counts. The chain has TRBV25-1 and TRBJ1-1; D may be TRBD1 (6 bases). CDR1 is MGHDK, CDR2 SYGVNS, per germline. This CDR3 spans 14 amino acids. V shed 5 bases and J shed 5 bases, with 15 bases lying between them. The chain's CDR3 is CASSNTGRATEAFF. Written as DNA, the CDR3 is TGTGCCAGCAGTAATACAGGGAGGGCGACTGAAGCTTTCTTT.

V usage is TRBV6-5 and J usage is TRBJ1-1; D is perhaps TRBD1 (6 bases). CDR3 length: 13 amino acids. V dropped 0 bases and J dropped 5 bases, with 7 bases sitting between them. Germline V gene data show CDR1 as MNHEY and CDR2 as SVGAGI. The CDR3: CASSYSRGTEAFF. The CDR3 coding sequence is TGTGCCAGCAGTTACTCGAGGGGGACTGAAGCTTTCTTT.

The chain has TRBV18 and TRBJ2-1; D may be TRBD1 (6 bases). Trimming took 4 bases from V and 5 from J, leaving 9 bases between them. CDR1 and CDR2 from the germline V gene are KGHSH and LQKENI. This CDR3 contains 13 residues. The CDR3 protein is CASSLGAHNEQFF. Here the CDR3 DNA reads TGTGCCAGCTCACTGGGGGCCCACAATGAGCAGTTCTTC. Combining the CDR3 with reference TRBV18 and TRBJ2-1 gives the whole variable domain NAGVMQNPRHLVRRRGQEARLRCSPMKGHSHVYWYRQLPEEGLKFMVYLQKENIIDESGMPKERFSAEFPKEGPSILRIQQVVRGDSAAYFCASSLGAHNEQFFGPGTRLTVL.

The CDR3 here is CASRKNGFSGNTIYF. In DNA form, the CDR3 reads TGTGCCAGCAGAAAGAACGGGTTCTCTGGAAACACCATATATTTT. The rearrangement uses TRBV27 and TRBJ1-3; no clear D gene. This CDR3 is built from 15 residues. Trimming pared 6 bases from V and 0 bases from J, leaving 12 bases between. Germline V gene lookup returns CDR1 MNHEY and CDR2 SMNVEV (reference sequence).

The V gene is TRBV6-6, the J gene TRBJ2-7; D is possibly TRBD2 (6 bases). Germline CDR1 and CDR2: MNHNY and SVGAGI (reference sequence). The CDR3 runs 13 residues. V was shortened by 0 bases and J by 6 bases, with 9 bases between the two germline ends. The CDR3 loop is CASSYSLGGEQYF. Here the CDR3 DNA reads TGTGCCAGCAGTTACTCTTTGGGGGGCGAGCAGTACTTC.

This clone has only one observation. The genes are TRBV24-1 and TRBJ2-1; 11 nucleotides align to TRBD2. Germline lookup yields CDR1 KGHDR and CDR2 SFDVKD. The junction had 18 bases not matched to a gene; V was cut back by 4 bases and J by 5 bases. The CDR3 is 20 amino acids. CDR3 residues: CATSDHRTGGGSGRDNEQFF. In DNA, the CDR3 is TGTGCCACCAGTGACCACCGGACGGGGGGAGGTAGCGGGAGGGACAATGAGCAGTTCTTC.

The chain's CDR3 is CASSLSGGPYGYTF. The CDR3 DNA follows: TGTGCCAGCAGCTTGTCTGGGGGGCCCTATGGCTACACCTTC. The chain recombines TRBV5-6 with TRBJ1-2; a weak D match, TRBD1 (6 bases). Germline V gives CDR1 SGHDT, CDR2 YYEEEE. Trimming left V 1 base short and J 4 bases short, with 11 bases between. CDR3 length: 14 residues.

J is TRBJ2-7 and V is TRBV5-5, with D perhaps matching TRBD1 (5 bases). The germline V gene encodes CDR1 SGHKS and CDR2 YYEKEE (reference sequence). V was pared by 0 bases and J by 3 bases, with 19 bases between. The CDR3 consists of 17 residues. CDR3 residues: CASSLGVQGYLLYEQYF. The DNA of the CDR3 is TGTGCCAGCAGCTTGGGGGTGCAGGGTTACTTACTCTACGAGCAGTACTTC. Together with reference TRBV5-5 and TRBJ2-7, the CDR3 gives the full variable domain: DAGVTQSPTHLIKTRGQQVTLRCSPISGHKSVSWYQQVLGQGPQFIFQYYEKEERGRGNFPDRFSARQFPNYSSELNVNALLLGDSALYLCASSLGVQGYLLYEQYFGPGTRLTVT.

The rearrangement uses TRBV6-5 and TRBJ2-7, with unresolved D. The ends were cut back, 2 bases at V and 4 bases at J, with 12 bases in the middle. The CDR3 sequence is 14 residues long. In germline, CDR1 is MNHEY, CDR2 SVGAGI. This CDR3 reads CASSYAGPGYEQYF. As DNA, the CDR3 is TGTGCCAGCAGTTACGCAGGCCCCGGGTACGAGCAGTACTTC.

The rearrangement joins TRBV19 to TRBJ1-3, with a weak D call TRBD1 (6 bases). V lost 3 bases to trimming and J lost 2 bases, with 8 bases between them. The CDR3 runs 14 residues. Germline CDR1 is LNHDA and CDR2 is SQIVND (reference sequence). The DNA for the CDR3 is TGTGCCAGTAGTATGGAGGGGGCTGGAAACACCATATATTTT. As protein: CASSMEGAGNTIYF.

The chain combines TRBV6-5 with TRBJ1-5, with a tentative D call TRBD1 (5 bases). This CDR3 region has 14 residues. Deletions cut 6 bases from V and 0 bases from J, with 9 bases between. Germline-derived CDR1 and CDR2 are MNHEY and SVGAGI. CDR3 in amino acids: CASRRGNSNQPQHF. The CDR3 coding sequence is TGTGCCAGCAGAAGGGGAAATAGCAATCAGCCCCAGCATTTT.

The rearrangement uses TRBV19 and TRBJ2-7; 8 bases line up with TRBD1. V dropped 5 bases and J dropped 9; count of bases not matched to a gene: 12. The CDR3 runs 14 residues. The V gene's germline CDR1 is LNHDA and CDR2 SQIVND (reference sequence). The DNA for the CDR3 is TGTGCCAGTAGTGCCGCCTCGACAGGGGACAGGCAGTACTTC. Translating gives CASSAASTGDRQYF.

The rearrangement uses TRBV24-1 and TRBJ1-5, with 9 bases lining up with TRBD1. The CDR3 contains 15 residues. In germline, CDR1 is KGHDR, CDR2 SFDVKD. Unmatched junction bases numbered 2, after V lost 4 bases and J lost 2 bases. The DNA of the CDR3 is TGTGCCACCAGTGAAACAGGGGGCGGCAATCAGCCCCAGCATTTT. Residues: CATSETGGGNQPQHF.

J is TRBJ1-1 and V is TRBV19; D unclear. Germline CDR1 LNHDA, CDR2 SQIVND (reference sequence). V was cut by 6 bases and J by 5 bases, with 7 bases left in between. The CDR3 extends over 11 amino acids. The CDR3 spells CASSMTTEAFF. Here the CDR3 DNA reads TGTGCCAGTAGCATGACGACTGAAGCTTTCTTT. Full variable domain (remainder filled in from reference TRBV19 and TRBJ1-1): DGGITQSPKYLFRKEGQNVTLSCEQNLNHDAMYWYRQDPGQGLRLIYYSQIVNDFQKGDIAEGYSVSREKKESFPLTVTSAQKNPTAFYLCASSMTTEAFFGQGTRLTVV.

The V call is TRBV9, the J call TRBJ2-1; the D gene is possibly TRBD2 (5 bases). This CDR3 is 15 amino acids long. Trimming left V 0 bases short and J 4 bases short, with 11 bases between. Germline-derived CDR1 and CDR2 are SGDLS and YYNGEE. Here the CDR3 reads CASSVVPSPYNEQFF. CDR3 coding DNA: TGTGCCAGCAGCGTAGTCCCTAGCCCGTACAATGAGCAGTTCTTC.

V usage is TRBV25-1 and J usage is TRBJ1-2; no firm D call. Germline-derived CDR1 and CDR2 are MGHDK and SYGVNS. The CDR3 totals 11 residues. V was shortened by 6 bases and J by 8 bases, with 10 bases between the two germline ends. CDR3 DNA: TGTGCCAGCAGGTTTGCGTCCGGCTACACCTTC. This encodes CASRFASGYTF.

The chain employs TRBV7-9 and TRBJ1-2; a possible D gene is TRBD1 (6 bases). The CDR3 runs to 15 residues. Germline V gene data show CDR1 as SEHNR and CDR2 as FQNEAQ (reference sequence). Trimming shortened V by 1 base and J by 1 base, and 10 bases separated the two germline ends. As DNA, the CDR3 is TGTGCCAGCAGCTTAGGAAAGGGGGATAACTATGGCTACACCTTC. Translated, it gives CASSLGKGDNYGYTF.

In DNA, the CDR3 is TGCAGTGCTAGTCGGCTAGCGGGAGATTTGAATGAGCAGTTCTTC. Protein: CSASRLAGDLNEQFF. The chain uses TRBV20-1 and TRBJ2-1, with 10 bases lining up with TRBD2. V lost 3 bases, J lost 7 bases, and 9 bases stayed unmatched. Germline V CDR1 and CDR2: DFQATT, SNEGSKA (reference sequence). This CDR3 spans 15 amino acids.

The V call is TRBV30, the J call TRBJ1-3, with D unclear. The CDR3 is 11 amino acids. V dropped 5 bases and J dropped 8 bases, with 10 bases sitting between them. Per germline, CDR1 GTSNPN and CDR2 SVGIG (reference sequence). CDR3 region: CAWSLKDTIYF. CDR3 coding DNA: TGTGCCTGGTCCCTGAAGGACACCATATATTTT.

The V call is TRBV9, the J call TRBJ1-3, with D tentatively TRBD1 (5 bases). From germline, CDR1 is SGDLS and CDR2 YYNGEE. V was shortened by 2 bases and J by 0 bases, with 21 bases between the two germline ends. CDR3 length: 19 residues. Written as DNA, the CDR3 is TGTGCCAGCAGCGTTGGGAGGGGTGGCAGGGCTTCCTCTGGAAACACCATATATTTT. Translated, it gives CASSVGRGGRASSGNTIYF.

The chain carries TRBV7-2 and TRBJ1-1, with D possibly matching TRBD1 (5 bases). The CDR3 sequence is 14 residues long. Between the trimmed V and J ends, which lost 1 base and 9 bases, there was a span of 15 bases. CDR1 and CDR2 (germline): SGHTA, FQGNSA. CDR3 nucleotide sequence: TGTGCCAGCAGCTTAGGAGGGGTTGACAGTCAAGCTTTCTTT. Protein sequence: CASSLGGVDSQAFF.

The chain employs TRBV5-5 and TRBJ1-3; the D is unclear. The CDR3 covers 14 residues. Germline V gene sequence: CDR1 SGHKS, CDR2 YYEKEE (reference sequence). Trimming took 1 base from V and 2 from J, leaving 7 bases between them. The CDR3 coding sequence is TGTGCCAGCAGCTTGTCGCCAGCTGGAAACACCATATATTTT. This gives the protein CASSLSPAGNTIYF.

The chain combines TRBV6-2 or TRBV6-3 with TRBJ1-1; D not resolved. CDR1 MNHEY and CDR2 SVGEGT come from the germline V gene. The CDR3 runs to 15 residues. Trimming cost V 3 bases and J 0 bases, with 11 bases left between them. CDR3 protein: CASSYTKELNTEAFF. Here the CDR3 DNA reads TGTGCCAGCAGTTATACGAAAGAATTGAACACTGAAGCTTTCTTT.

V gene TRBV15 combines with J gene TRBJ2-6, with D possibly being TRBD2 (6 bases). Trimming cost V 4 bases and J 2 bases, with 30 bases left between them. The CDR3 consists of 22 residues. Looked up from germline, CDR1 is LNHNV and CDR2 is YYDKDF (reference sequence). CDR3 DNA sequence: TGTGCCACCAGCACAGGGTTCCTAACTGGGCTGGGAGGAATGGCTGGGGCCAACGTCCTGACTTTC. It codes for CATSTGFLTGLGGMAGANVLTF.

The chain couples TRBV12-5 to TRBJ2-5, with D unclear. Germline loops: CDR1 LGHNT, CDR2 FRNRAP. This CDR3 has 12 amino acids. The germline V and J ends were trimmed by 1 base and 0 bases, with 0 bases remaining between them. Here the CDR3 reads CASGLDQETQYF. CDR3 bases: TGTGCTAGTGGTTTGGACCAAGAGACCCAGTACTTC. Full variable domain (outside the CDR3, taken from reference TRBV12-5 and TRBJ2-5): DARVTQTPRHKVTEMGQEVTMRCQPILGHNTVFWYRQTMMQGLELLAYFRNRAPLDDSGMPKDRFSAEMPDATLATLKIQPSEPRDSAVYFCASGLDQETQYFGPGTRLLVL.

The chain has TRBV7-3 and TRBJ1-2; unclear D gene. In germline, CDR1 is SGHTA, CDR2 FQGTGA. The CDR3 runs to 17 residues. Trimming left V 5 bases short and J 3 bases short, with 22 bases between. CDR3 DNA sequence: TGTGCCAGCAGCCCCTCCGGCGGACGGGTGGGGTACTATGGCTACACCTTC. Encoded protein: CASSPSGGRVGYYGYTF. The variable domain in full, completed from reference TRBV7-3 and TRBJ1-2, reads GAGVSQTPSNKVTEKGKYVELRCDPISGHTALYWYRQSLGQGPEFLIYFQGTGAADDSGLPNDRFFAVRPEGSVSTLKIQRTERGDSAVYLCASSPSGGRVGYYGYTFGSGTRLTVV.

This chain links TRBV19 with TRBJ1-2; no reliable D call. The V and J ends lost 2 bases and 7 bases respectively, with 8 bases between them. This CDR3 comprises 12 residues. Germline assignment: CDR1 LNHDA and CDR2 SQIVND (reference sequence). The CDR3 region has the DNA TGTGCCAGTAGTATATCCCATGCTGGCTACACCTTC. Its protein product is CASSISHAGYTF.

This chain joins TRBV5-1 and TRBJ2-5; possible D gene TRBD1, 5 bases. Looked up from germline, CDR1 is SGHRS and CDR2 is YFSETQ. This CDR3 is 14 amino acids long. V was clipped by 4 bases and J by 4 bases, with 14 bases between them. CDR3 protein: CASSHQGSRETQYF. The CDR3, as DNA: TGCGCCAGCAGCCACCAGGGATCACGAGAGACCCAGTACTTC.

CDR3 DNA: TGCGCCAGCAGCTCGACAGGCTATGGCTACACCTTC. Its translation is CASSSTGYGYTF. V and J are TRBV10-1 and TRBJ1-2; the D gene is possibly TRBD1 (6 bases). The length of the CDR3 is 12 residues. With 6 bases removed from V and 4 bases from J, the gap between germline ends came to 9 bases. The germline gives CDR1 WNHNN, CDR2 SYGVQD (reference sequence).